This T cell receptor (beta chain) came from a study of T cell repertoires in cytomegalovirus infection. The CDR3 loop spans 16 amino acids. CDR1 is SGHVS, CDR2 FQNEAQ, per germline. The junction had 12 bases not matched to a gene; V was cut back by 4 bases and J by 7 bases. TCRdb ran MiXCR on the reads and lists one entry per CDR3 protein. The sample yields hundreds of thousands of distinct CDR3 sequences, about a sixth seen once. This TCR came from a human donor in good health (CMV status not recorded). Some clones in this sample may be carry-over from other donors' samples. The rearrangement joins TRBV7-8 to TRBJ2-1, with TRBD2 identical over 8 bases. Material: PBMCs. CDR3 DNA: TGTGCCAGCAGCTCTCCGGCGGGGGGCGCGCTGAATGAGCAGTTCTTC. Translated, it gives CASSSPAGGALNEQFF.